Below, one TCR beta chain is given with its context. Its antigen is unidentified. The source of the sample is a study of cytomegalovirus exposure and HLA in healthy donors. As for the study in general: Later, an analysis reported that the 110 or so validation repertoires had used the same platform as the approximately 720 first-cohort repertoires. Findings and caveats of the study: Testing in vitro showed a few CMV-associated chains specific for CMV antigens. Many donors carried some public TCRs, although rarity characterized most TCR sequences.

The donors were in the roughly 130-subject validation cohort; that cohort was separate from the roughly 660-subject first cohort. The CDR3 consists of 17 residues. Trimming removed 0 bases from V and 3 bases from J; junction bases left unmatched: 6. Germline V lookup: CDR1 LGHNA, CDR2 YSLEER. Clones were sequenced by immunoSEQ multiplex PCR, and TCRdb holds only the in-frame ones, with some missing. This sample has 100,000 to 130,000 clones, with roughly 95% found just once. The receptor was isolated from a woman aged 18 to 35 in good health and CMV-seronegative. The genes are TRBV4-3 and TRBJ2-1; 9 bases agree with TRBD2. Sequencing used PBMCs. For the CDR3, the DNA is TGCGCCAGCAGCCAAGATCGGCGGGGGGGCCGCTACAATGAGCAGTTCTTC. This gives the protein CASSQDRRGGRYNEQFF.